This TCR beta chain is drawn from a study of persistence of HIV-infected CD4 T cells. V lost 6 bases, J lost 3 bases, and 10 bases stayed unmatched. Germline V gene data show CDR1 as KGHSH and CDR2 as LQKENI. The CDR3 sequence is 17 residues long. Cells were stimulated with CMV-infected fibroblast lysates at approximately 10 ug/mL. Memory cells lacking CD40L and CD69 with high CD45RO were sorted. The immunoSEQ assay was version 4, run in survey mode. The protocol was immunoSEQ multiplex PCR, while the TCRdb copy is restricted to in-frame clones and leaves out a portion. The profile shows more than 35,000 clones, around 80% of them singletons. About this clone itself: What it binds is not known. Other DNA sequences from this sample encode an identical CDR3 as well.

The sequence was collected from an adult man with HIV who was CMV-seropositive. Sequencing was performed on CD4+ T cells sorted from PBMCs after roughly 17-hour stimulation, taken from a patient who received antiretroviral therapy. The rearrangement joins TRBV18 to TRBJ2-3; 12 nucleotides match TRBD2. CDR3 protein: CASSPLAGGPSTDTQYF. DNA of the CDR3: TGTGCCAGCTCCCCGCTAGCGGGGGGGCCTTCAACAGATACGCAGTATTTT.